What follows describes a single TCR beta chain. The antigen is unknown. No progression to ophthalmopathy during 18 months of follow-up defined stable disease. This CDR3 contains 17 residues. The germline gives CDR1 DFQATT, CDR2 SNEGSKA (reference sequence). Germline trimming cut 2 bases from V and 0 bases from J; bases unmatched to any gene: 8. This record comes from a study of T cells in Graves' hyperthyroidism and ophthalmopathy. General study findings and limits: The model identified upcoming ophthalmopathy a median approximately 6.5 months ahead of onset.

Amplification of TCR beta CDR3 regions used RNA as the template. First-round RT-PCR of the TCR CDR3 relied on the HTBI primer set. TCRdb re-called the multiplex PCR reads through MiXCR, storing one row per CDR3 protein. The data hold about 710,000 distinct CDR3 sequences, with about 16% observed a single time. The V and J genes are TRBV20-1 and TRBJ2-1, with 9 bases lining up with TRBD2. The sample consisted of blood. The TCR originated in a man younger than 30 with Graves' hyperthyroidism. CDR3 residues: CSARKREDPYSYNEQFF. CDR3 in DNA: TGCAGTGCTAGAAAGCGGGAGGATCCCTACTCCTACAATGAGCAGTTCTTC.